One sample yielded the 17 T cell receptor beta chains listed below, sequenced in a study of T cell repertoires and HLA-DP antigens. Repertoires were generated with immunoSEQ multiplex PCR, while TCRdb's copy carries only in-frame clones and drops some. Of around 70,000 clones in the sample, 80% were seen once. These receptors are not linked to any known antigen. The sample taken for sequencing was CD4+ T cells from PBMCs. These receptors were obtained from a man aged 55-75 years in good health and CMV-seronegative.

V gene TRBV5-5 combines with J gene TRBJ1-3; D remains ambiguous. This CDR3 has 15 amino acids. Germline V gene sequence: CDR1 SGHKS, CDR2 YYEKEE (reference sequence). V was trimmed by 0 bases and J by 0 bases, leaving 7 bases between them. CDR3 protein: CASSLDVGSGNTIYF. CDR3 DNA: TGTGCCAGCAGCTTGGACGTCGGCTCTGGAAACACCATATATTTT.

This chain joins TRBV7-9 and TRBJ1-1; possibly TRBD1 for D (5 bases). Germline V gene lookup returns CDR1 SEHNR and CDR2 FQNEAQ (reference sequence). The CDR3 contains 17 residues. V lost 5 bases and J 4 bases, leaving 23 bases between the germline ends. The CDR3 reads CASSAGAGRWMSTEAFF. The CDR3 DNA is TGTGCCAGCAGCGCCGGGGCCGGCCGATGGATGAGCACTGAAGCTTTCTTT.

V is TRBV18 and J is TRBJ1-1; D is undetermined. Germline V gives CDR1 KGHSH, CDR2 LQKENI. Trimming left V 3 bases short and J 0 bases short, with 8 bases between. The CDR3 is 14 residues long. CDR3 in amino acids: CASSPTRMNTEAFF. The CDR3 DNA reads TGTGCCAGCTCACCGACGAGGATGAACACTGAAGCTTTCTTT.

The rearrangement joins TRBV7-3 to TRBJ2-1; TRBD1 matches at 8 bases. The V gene end was trimmed by 5 bases and the J gene end by 5 bases; junction bases not matched to a gene: 11. There are 16 residues in the CDR3. Germline CDR1 and CDR2: SGHTA and FQGTGA. CDR3 amino acids: CASSRMRQGANNEQFF. The DNA for the CDR3 is TGTGCCAGCAGCCGAATGAGGCAGGGGGCGAACAATGAGCAGTTCTTC.

This sequence joins TRBV6-4 and TRBJ2-5, with TRBD2 matching over 11 bases. The germline gives CDR1 MRHNA, CDR2 SNTAGT. Unmatched junction bases numbered 14, after V lost 7 bases and J lost 4 bases. The CDR3 is made up of 17 amino acids. The CDR3 loop is CASTGDRTSGRRETQYF. The CDR3 region has the DNA TGTGCCAGCACTGGGGATCGAACTAGCGGGAGACGAGAGACCCAGTACTTC.

This clone was detected once. V gene TRBV7-2 combines with J gene TRBJ2-7; D possibly corresponds to TRBD1 (6 bases). The germline gives CDR1 SGHTA, CDR2 FQGNSA. The CDR3 has 14 amino acids. Trimming took 6 bases from V and 4 from J, leaving 16 bases between them. CDR3 residues: CASSGGYPDYEQYV. The CDR3 coding sequence is TGTGCCAGCAGTGGGGGCTACCCAGATTACGAGCAGTACGTC.

The chain carries TRBV6-5 and TRBJ1-2; TRBD1 matches at 10 bases. V was pared by 4 bases and J by 4 bases, with 6 bases of the junction left unmatched. This CDR3 comprises 15 residues. From germline, CDR1 is MNHEY and CDR2 SVGAGI. CDR3 protein: CASSFRGQGLYGYTF. The CDR3 nucleotides are TGTGCCAGCAGTTTCCGGGGACAGGGGCTCTATGGCTACACCTTC.

The chain is built from TRBV4-1 and TRBJ1-2; 7 bases map to TRBD1. V lost 2 bases and J lost 7; bases outside the gene matches: 10. The CDR3 is made up of 15 amino acids. CDR1 is MGHRA and CDR2 is YSYEKL in the germline V gene. The CDR3 bases are TGCGCCAGCAGCCAAAGGACAGGTGGCGTCTCTGGCTACACCTTC. It codes for CASSQRTGGVSGYTF.

The table lists this clone with a count of one. Other DNA sequences in this specimen translate into the identical CDR3. The V and J genes are TRBV18 and TRBJ2-5; D not certain. Germline CDR1 reads KGHSH; CDR2 reads LQKENI. The CDR3 spans 11 residues. Trimming cost V 6 bases and J 2 bases, with 4 bases left between them. As DNA, the CDR3 is TGTGCCAGCTCGGATCAAGAGACCCAGTACTTC. It codes for CASSDQETQYF.

The gene calls are TRBV6-1 and TRBJ2-7, with 7 nucleotides matching TRBD1. Trimming at V came to 5 bases and at J to 7 bases, leaving 11 bases not matched to a gene. Germline CDR1 MNHNS, CDR2 SASEGT. CDR3 length: 14 residues. The CDR3 region has the DNA TGTGCCAGCAGTCCTCTTAGGGACAGCTATGAGCAGTACGTC. It yields the protein CASSPLRDSYEQYV.

This clone was seen more than once but under ten times. The chain joins TRBV11-2 to TRBJ2-1, with D possibly TRBD2 on 5 matching bases. V was clipped by 6 bases and J by 0 bases, with 15 bases between them. The CDR3 extends over 16 amino acids. Germline V gene lookup returns CDR1 SGHAT and CDR2 FQNNGV. The CDR3 DNA reads TGTGCCAGCAGTTACTCCCCAGCGGACTCCTACAATGAGCAGTTCTTC. This gives the protein CASSYSPADSYNEQFF.

V is TRBV6-1 and J is TRBJ1-1; D gene ambiguous. Trimming stripped 5 bases from V and 1 base from J, with 11 bases between. This CDR3 is 14 amino acids long. CDR1 and CDR2 from the germline V gene are MNHNS and SASEGT. The CDR3 region is CASSYAQANTEAFF. Here the CDR3 DNA reads TGTGCCAGCAGTTATGCCCAGGCGAACACTGAAGCTTTCTTT.

The V call is TRBV19, the J call TRBJ1-4; no reliable D call. The germline V and J ends were trimmed by 5 bases and 8 bases, with 9 bases remaining between them. The CDR3 covers 12 residues. Germline-derived CDR1 and CDR2 are LNHDA and SQIVND (reference sequence). CDR3 protein: CASSSLQEKLFF. In nucleotides, the CDR3 is TGTGCCAGTAGTTCCTTACAGGAAAAACTGTTTTTT.

A few counts support this clone. The rearrangement links TRBV16 to TRBJ1-5, with D unclear. This CDR3 region has 16 residues. Germline loops: CDR1 KGHSY, CDR2 FQNENV. V lost 0 bases and J 2 bases, leaving 11 bases between the germline ends. CDR3 region: CASSQSVPSGNQPQHF. DNA for the CDR3: TGTGCCAGCAGCCAATCGGTTCCGAGCGGCAATCAGCCCCAGCATTTT.

This clone showed up just a few times. This chain joins TRBV19 and TRBJ1-5; D call uncertain. Trimming cost V 6 bases and J 0 bases, with 6 bases left between them. CDR3 size: 13 residues. Germline V lookup: CDR1 LNHDA, CDR2 SQIVND (reference sequence). The CDR3 sequence is CASRQYSNQPQHF. Written as DNA, the CDR3 is TGTGCCAGTAGACAGTATAGCAATCAGCCCCAGCATTTT.

This sequence joins TRBV5-4 and TRBJ2-3; 9 bases align to TRBD1. This CDR3 spans 15 amino acids. From germline, CDR1 is SGHNT and CDR2 YYREEE (reference sequence). With 4 bases clipped from V and 3 bases from J, the junction kept 6 bases outside the gene matches. The CDR3 is CASSPGTGRTDTQYF. Here the CDR3 DNA reads TGTGCCAGCAGCCCGGGGACAGGGAGGACAGATACGCAGTATTTT.

This chain joins TRBV7-2 and TRBJ2-2, with D tentatively TRBD1 or TRBD2 (5 bases each). The germline V gene encodes CDR1 SGHTA and CDR2 FQGNSA. The CDR3 has 16 amino acids. V lost 1 base and J lost 0, with 9 bases in between. The CDR3 sequence: CASSLGGGSNTGELFF. CDR3 nucleotide sequence: TGTGCCAGCAGCTTAGGTGGGGGTTCGAACACCGGGGAGCTGTTTTTT.